This TCR beta chain emerged from a study of blood T cell repertoires in COVID-19. Study summary: Spain, Italy and the United States supplied samples that represented acute and convalescent COVID-19. Sample material is recorded as cDNA or gDNA derived from T cells, B-cell-depleted T cells, or PBMCs.

Methods used by the authors: Reference gene primer amplification gave estimated nucleated cell counts. TCRdb's table, derived via immunoSEQ multiplex PCR, lists solely in-frame clones and lacks some. Clonal size and the V and J genes are those of that table, whereas D and trimming came from the DNA. Among 110,000 to 150,000 clones, about four fifths were seen once, and the ten largest hold 1.6%. Germline lookup yields CDR1 SGHTA and CDR2 FQGTGA. CDR3 length: 14 amino acids. Trimming stripped 2 bases from V and 4 bases from J, with 11 bases between. This clone was counted a few times. V gene TRBV7-3 combines with J gene TRBJ1-2; D might be TRBD1 (5 bases). The TCR originated in a human donor in a cohort sampled during active COVID-19. Sequenced material: peripheral blood. The CDR3 DNA sequence: TGTGCCAGCAGCTTATCCCCAGGGTTCTATGGCTACACCTTC. This codes for CASSLSPGFYGYTF.